Listed below are T cell receptor beta chains from one sample, sequenced in a study of identical twins. TCRdb itself ran the 5' RACE reads through MiXCR, one entry per CDR3 protein. The profile shows a few hundred thousand distinct CDR3 sequences, around 9.6% of them singletons. These data were likewise used in another study, on yellow fever vaccine responses in identical twins.

Sequences were obtained from PBMCs. All receptors derive from a woman aged 18-35 years in good health. The CDR3 runs from the conserved cysteine through the conserved F or W. A D gene is named only where the DNA matches it firmly. Expanded clones get a size class; other rows say once, few or many, or leave the size out.

TRBJ1-6 TRBV11-1 - - CASSLVDKGLSSYNSPLHF TGTGCCAGCAGCTTAGTCGATAAAGGGCTAAGCTCCTATAATTCACCCCTCCACTTT
TRBJ2-7 TRBV29-1 - few CSVATGHDEQYF TGCAGCGTTGCTACAGGGCACGACGAGCAGTACTTC
TRBJ2-3 TRBV4-1 TRBD1 few CASSQDLGTGGMSQYF TGCGCCAGCAGCCAAGATTTAGGGACAGGGGGCATGAGCCAGTATTTT
TRBJ2-1 TRBV9 - many CASSVRQTRLNEQFF TGTGCCAGCAGCGTCAGACAGACTAGGTTGAATGAGCAGTTCTTC
TRBJ1-5 TRBV24-1 - few CATSEPTVDQPQHF TGTGCCACCAGTGAACCGACAGTGGATCAGCCCCAGCATTTT
TRBJ2-1 TRBV5-1 TRBD2 - CASSWDYNSYNEQFF TGCGCCAGCAGCTGGGACTACAACTCCTACAATGAGCAGTTCTTC
TRBJ2-2 TRBV12-3/TRBV12-4 - few CASSLPVTGELFF TGTGCCAGCAGTCTGCCCGTCACCGGGGAGCTGTTTTTT
TRBJ2-5 TRBV6-2/TRBV6-3 - many CASSYGRETQYF TGTGCCAGCAGTTATGGCAGGGAGACCCAGTACTTC
TRBJ2-2 TRBV20-1 TRBD1 - CSALRDRFTGELFF TGCAGTGCTCTCCGGGACAGATTCACCGGGGAGCTGTTTTTT
TRBJ2-2 TRBV4-3 - - CASSRWPTGELFF TGCGCCAGCAGCCGGTGGCCCACCGGGGAGCTGTTTTTT
TRBJ2-1 TRBV10-3 - few CAISWTIEETQFF TGTGCCATCAGTTGGACTATTGAAGAGACCCAGTTCTTC
TRBJ2-2 TRBV9 - - CASSVRGTSRGGELFF TGTGCCAGCAGCGTAAGAGGAACTAGCCGAGGCGGGGAGCTGTTTTTT
TRBJ2-1 TRBV27 TRBD2 many CASNRGVNNEQFF TGTGCCAGCAACCGGGGGGTGAACAATGAGCAGTTCTTC
TRBJ2-1 TRBV2 TRBD1 many CASSDFGTGYNEQFF TGTGCCAGCAGTGACTTCGGGACAGGGTACAATGAGCAGTTCTTC
TRBJ2-5 TRBV15 - many CATSRGTRESVETQYF TGTGCCACCAGCAGAGGCACCAGGGAATCTGTGGAGACCCAGTACTTC
TRBJ2-7 TRBV29-1 TRBD1 many CSAADRPPALGEQYF TGCAGCGCCGCGGACAGGCCCCCCGCTTTGGGCGAGCAGTACTTC
TRBJ1-1 TRBV5-1 - - CASSSSPTGNTEAFF TGCGCCAGCAGCTCATCTCCGACAGGAAACACTGAAGCTTTCTTT
TRBJ2-2 TRBV5-1 - many CASSSGETGELFF TGCGCCAGCAGCTCCGGGGAAACCGGGGAGCTGTTTTTT
TRBJ2-7 TRBV20-1 - - CSAAGQIGYEQYF TGCAGTGCTGCGGGACAAATAGGCTACGAGCAGTACTTC
TRBJ2-3 TRBV10-3 - many CAISRSTDTQYF TGTGCCATCAGTCGGAGCACAGATACGCAGTATTTT
TRBJ2-7 TRBV5-6 TRBD1 many CASSPGQGASYEQYF TGTGCCAGCAGCCCGGGACAGGGGGCTTCCTACGAGCAGTACTTC
TRBJ1-5 TRBV7-8 - - CASRPLGGNQPQHF TGTGCCAGCAGACCCTTAGGGGGCAATCAGCCCCAGCATTTT
TRBJ1-6 TRBV4-1 TRBD1 - CASSQGTGEALVHF TGCGCCAGCAGCCAAGGGACAGGCGAGGCTTTGGTCCACTTT
TRBJ2-7 TRBV4-1 TRBD2 many CASSHGISGRASEQYF TGCGCCAGCAGCCATGGGATAAGCGGGAGGGCCTCCGAGCAGTACTTC
TRBJ2-2 TRBV2 TRBD2 - CASSEGSGSTGELFF TGTGCCAGCAGTGAGGGTAGCGGGAGTACCGGGGAGCTGTTTTTT
TRBJ2-1 TRBV7-3 TRBD2 many CASSLSTVREGREQFF TGTGCCAGCAGCTTGTCGACAGTGAGGGAGGGTCGTGAGCAGTTCTTC
TRBJ2-7 TRBV5-6 - many CASSRTVSYEQYF TGTGCCAGCAGCCGGACAGTCTCCTACGAGCAGTACTTC
TRBJ2-2 TRBV7-2 TRBD1 many CASSPDRLNTGELFF TGTGCCAGCAGCCCGGACAGGCTAAACACCGGGGAGCTGTTTTTT
TRBJ2-3 TRBV21-1 - few CASSKVRPGPHTQYF TGTGCCAGCAGCAAAGTTAGACCGGGGCCGCATACGCAGTATTTT
TRBJ2-7 TRBV7-9 TRBD1 - CASSPRDRVPEQYF TGTGCCAGCAGCCCCCGGGACAGAGTTCCCGAGCAGTACTTC
TRBJ2-5 TRBV5-1 TRBD2 - CASSQTSGGLQETQYF TGCGCCAGCAGCCAGACTAGCGGGGGGCTTCAAGAGACCCAGTACTTC
TRBJ2-7 TRBV24-1 - many CATSDPRQGLRYF TGTGCCACCAGTGACCCTCGACAGGGACTGCGGTACTTC
TRBJ1-2 TRBV15 TRBD1 - CATSRDLRQGSYGYTF TGTGCCACCAGCAGAGATCTTAGACAGGGCAGCTATGGCTACACCTTC
TRBJ2-7 TRBV27 TRBD2 many CASSYERESYEQYF TGTGCCAGCAGTTACGAGCGGGAGTCCTACGAGCAGTACTTC
TRBJ2-7 TRBV29-1 TRBD2 - CSVEGTSGRAPFYEQYF TGCAGCGTTGAAGGGACTAGCGGGAGGGCCCCATTCTACGAGCAGTACTTC
TRBJ1-4 TRBV7-8 - - CASRPRPGNEKLFF TGTGCCAGCAGACCCCGGCCAGGGAATGAAAAACTGTTTTTT
TRBJ2-3 TRBV5-1 TRBD1 - CASSSTGQGGF TGCGCCAGCAGCTCAACAGGACAGGGTGGTTTT
TRBJ1-1 TRBV7-2 - - CASSTGAVTEAFF TGTGCCAGCAGCACCGGGGCGGTTACTGAAGCTTTCTTT
TRBJ2-1 TRBV12-3/TRBV12-4 TRBD2 few CASSPGLAGEYNEQFF TGTGCCAGCAGTCCGGGACTAGCGGGGGAGTACAATGAGCAGTTCTTC
TRBJ2-2 TRBV7-9 TRBD2 many CASSIAGGLRAGELFF TGTGCCAGCAGCATCGCGGGGGGTCTAAGAGCCGGGGAGCTGTTTTTT
TRBJ2-5 TRBV20-1 - few CSAGHRASETQYF TGCAGTGCGGGACACAGGGCGTCGGAGACCCAGTACTTC
TRBJ2-3 TRBV4-3 TRBD2 many CASSQELWVAGEYF TGCGCCAGCAGCCAAGAACTCTGGGTAGCGGGAGAGTATTTT
TRBJ1-1 TRBV7-2 - - CASSLGSGFQGEAFF TGTGCCAGCAGCTTAGGGTCGGGGTTTCAGGGTGAAGCTTTCTTT
TRBJ2-7 TRBV27 TRBD1 many CASSLTGAPGYEQYF TGTGCCAGCAGCCTCACAGGGGCTCCCGGCTACGAGCAGTACTTC
TRBJ2-2 TRBV6-1 - few CASRQGLAGELFF TGTGCCAGCAGACAGGGTCTGGCCGGGGAGCTGTTTTTT
TRBJ2-6 TRBV20-1 - - CSARNLGVQSGANVLTF TGCAGTGCGAGAAATTTGGGGGTCCAGTCTGGGGCCAACGTCCTGACTTTC
TRBJ1-1 TRBV29-1 - few CSVVRQLNTEAFF TGCAGCGTTGTACGACAGCTGAACACTGAAGCTTTCTTT
TRBJ2-7 TRBV7-2 - - CASSKPFREQYF TGTGCCAGCAGCAAGCCGTTCCGGGAGCAGTACTTC
TRBJ2-7 TRBV2 - few CASSPRTNSYEQYF TGTGCCAGCAGTCCGCGGACCAACTCCTACGAGCAGTACTTC
TRBJ2-3 TRBV5-5 TRBD2 - CASSVTSGRSADTQYF TGTGCCAGCAGCGTGACTAGCGGGAGATCGGCAGATACGCAGTATTTT
TRBJ2-7 TRBV7-9 TRBD2 few CASSPARLAGVNEQYF TGTGCCAGCAGCCCGGCCCGACTAGCGGGAGTTAACGAGCAGTACTTC
TRBJ1-3 TRBV7-2 - - CASRREAGPGNTIYF TGTGCCAGCAGACGGGAGGCAGGGCCTGGAAACACCATATATTTT
TRBJ2-3 TRBV5-6 - many CASSAQGIDTQYF TGTGCCAGCAGCGCGCAGGGTATCGATACGCAGTATTTT